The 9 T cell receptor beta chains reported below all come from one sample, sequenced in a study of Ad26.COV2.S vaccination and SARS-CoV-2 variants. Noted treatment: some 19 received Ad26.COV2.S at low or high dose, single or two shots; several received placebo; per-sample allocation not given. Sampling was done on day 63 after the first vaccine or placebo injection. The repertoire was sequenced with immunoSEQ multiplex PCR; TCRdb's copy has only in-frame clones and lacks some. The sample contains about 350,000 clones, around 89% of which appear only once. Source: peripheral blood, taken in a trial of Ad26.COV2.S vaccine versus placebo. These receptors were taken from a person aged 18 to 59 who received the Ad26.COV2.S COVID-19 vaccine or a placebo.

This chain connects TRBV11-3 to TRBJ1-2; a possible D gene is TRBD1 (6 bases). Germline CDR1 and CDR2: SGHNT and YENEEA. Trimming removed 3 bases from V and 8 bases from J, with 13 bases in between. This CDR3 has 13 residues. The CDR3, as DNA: TGTGCCAGCAGCTTGGACAGCCTAAGGGGCTACACCTTC. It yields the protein CASSLDSLRGYTF.

CDR3 sequence reads: CASSLTSDRTYEAFF. The CDR3 nucleotides are TGTGCCAGCAGCTTAACGTCCGACAGAACTTATGAAGCTTTCTTT. This chain links TRBV7-3 with TRBJ1-1, with a possible D match to TRBD1 (5 bases). CDR1 is SGHTA, CDR2 FQGTGA, per germline. The CDR3 runs 15 residues. Trimming shortened V by 0 bases and J by 7 bases, and 15 bases separated the two germline ends.

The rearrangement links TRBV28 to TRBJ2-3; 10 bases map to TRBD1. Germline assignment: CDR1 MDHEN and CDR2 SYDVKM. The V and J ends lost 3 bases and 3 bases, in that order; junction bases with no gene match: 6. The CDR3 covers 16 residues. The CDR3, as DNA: TGTGCCAGCAGTTTGGTCCCGGGACAGGGGACAGATACGCAGTATTTT. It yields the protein CASSLVPGQGTDTQYF.

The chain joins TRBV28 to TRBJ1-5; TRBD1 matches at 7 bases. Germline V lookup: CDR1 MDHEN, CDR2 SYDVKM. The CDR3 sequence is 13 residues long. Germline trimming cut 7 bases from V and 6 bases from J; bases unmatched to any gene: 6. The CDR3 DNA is TGTGCCAGCATGACGACAGGGCGTCAGCCCCAGCATTTT. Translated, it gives CASMTTGRQPQHF.

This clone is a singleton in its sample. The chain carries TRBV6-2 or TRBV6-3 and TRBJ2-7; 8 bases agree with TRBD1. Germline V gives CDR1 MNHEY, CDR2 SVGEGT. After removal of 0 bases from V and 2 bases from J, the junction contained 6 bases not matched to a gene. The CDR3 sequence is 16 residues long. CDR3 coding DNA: TGTGCCAGCAGTTACTCCCGGGACAGGAGTACCTACGAGCAGTACTTC. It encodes CASSYSRDRSTYEQYF.

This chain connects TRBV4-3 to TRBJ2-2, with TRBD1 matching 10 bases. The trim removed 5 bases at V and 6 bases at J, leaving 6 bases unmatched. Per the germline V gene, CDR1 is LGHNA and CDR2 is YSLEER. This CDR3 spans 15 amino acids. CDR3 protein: CASSSGTGVAGELFF. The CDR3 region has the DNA TGCGCCAGCAGCTCCGGGACAGGGGTAGCCGGGGAGCTGTTTTTT.

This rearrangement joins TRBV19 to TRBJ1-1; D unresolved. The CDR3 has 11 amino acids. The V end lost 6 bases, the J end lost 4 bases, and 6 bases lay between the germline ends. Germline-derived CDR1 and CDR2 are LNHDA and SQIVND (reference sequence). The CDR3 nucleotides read TGTGCCAGTAGCAGGACCACTGAAGCTTTCTTT. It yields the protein CASSRTTEAFF.

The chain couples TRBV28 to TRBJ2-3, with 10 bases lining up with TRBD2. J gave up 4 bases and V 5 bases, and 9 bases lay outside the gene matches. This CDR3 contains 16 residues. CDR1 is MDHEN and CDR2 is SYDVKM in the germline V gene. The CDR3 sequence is CASSTISSGSPDTQYF. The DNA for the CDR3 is TGTGCCAGCAGTACAATCTCTAGCGGGAGCCCAGATACGCAGTATTTT.

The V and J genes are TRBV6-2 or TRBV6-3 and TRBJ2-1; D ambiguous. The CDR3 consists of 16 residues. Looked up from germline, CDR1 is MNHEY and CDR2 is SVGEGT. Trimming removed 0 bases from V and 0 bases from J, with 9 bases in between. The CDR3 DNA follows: TGTGCCAGCAGTTACTCTCCCTGGACCTCCTACAATGAGCAGTTCTTC. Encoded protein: CASSYSPWTSYNEQFF.